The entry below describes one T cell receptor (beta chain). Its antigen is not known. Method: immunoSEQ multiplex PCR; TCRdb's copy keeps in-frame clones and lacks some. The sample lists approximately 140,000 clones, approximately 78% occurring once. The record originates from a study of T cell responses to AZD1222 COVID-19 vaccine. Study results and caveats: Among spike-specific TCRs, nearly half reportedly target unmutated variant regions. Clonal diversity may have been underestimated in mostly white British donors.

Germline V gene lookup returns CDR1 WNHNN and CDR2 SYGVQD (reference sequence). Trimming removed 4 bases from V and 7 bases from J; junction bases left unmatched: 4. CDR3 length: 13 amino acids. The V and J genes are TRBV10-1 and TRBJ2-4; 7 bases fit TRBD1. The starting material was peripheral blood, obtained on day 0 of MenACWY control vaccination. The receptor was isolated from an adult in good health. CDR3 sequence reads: CASSGDSLNIQYF. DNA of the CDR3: TGCGCCAGCAGTGGGGACAGTTTGAACATTCAGTACTTC.